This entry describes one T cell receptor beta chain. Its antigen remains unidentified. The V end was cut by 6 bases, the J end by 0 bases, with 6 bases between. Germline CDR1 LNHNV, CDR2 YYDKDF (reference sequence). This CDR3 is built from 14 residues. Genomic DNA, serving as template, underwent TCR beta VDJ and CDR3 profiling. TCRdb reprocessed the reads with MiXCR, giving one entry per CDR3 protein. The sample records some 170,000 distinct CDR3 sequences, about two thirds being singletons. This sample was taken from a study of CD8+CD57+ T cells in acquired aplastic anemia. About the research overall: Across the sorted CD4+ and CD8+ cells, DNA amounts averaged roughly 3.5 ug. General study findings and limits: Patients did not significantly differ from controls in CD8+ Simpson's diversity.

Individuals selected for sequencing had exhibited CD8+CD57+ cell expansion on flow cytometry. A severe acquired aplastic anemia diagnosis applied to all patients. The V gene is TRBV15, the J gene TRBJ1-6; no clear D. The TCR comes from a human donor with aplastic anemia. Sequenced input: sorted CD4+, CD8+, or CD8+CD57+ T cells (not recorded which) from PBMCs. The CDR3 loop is CATRKSSYNSPLHF. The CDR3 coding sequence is TGTGCCACCAGAAAGAGCTCCTATAATTCACCCCTCCACTTT.